Here is one T cell receptor (beta chain) with its context. Its antigen target is currently unknown. No much larger clone exists at a distance of one base, and base qualities are not known. This entry is derived from a study of blood T cells in healthy people across ages (dated by TCRdb to the mid-2010s). Regarding the study in general: In model experiments, template switching captured about one uniquely barcoded TCR beta cDNA molecule for every two T cells. The study analyzed two additional independent replicas of 1 million unique cDNA reads from the same blood draw for two donors, one aged 18 to 30 and one aged 80 or older. To avoid experimental bias, donors of different ages were distributed randomly across sequencing lanes. Donors were grouped into four age groups: young (average approximately 16 years), middle-aged (roughly 40), aged (around 62) and long-lived (just over 80). Age-related changes in TCR beta repertoire diversity were measured in the study by deep sequencing normalized with unique cDNA molecular identifiers. What the research found in general, with its limitations: Compared with the aged group, the long-lived group had more naive CD4+ T cells, fewer expanded clones and increased TCR diversity, suggesting age selection. A strong correlation was found between observed TCR beta diversity and the percentage of naive T cells measured by flow cytometry. Total diversity estimates from one million sequenced T cells were considered lower bounds and underestimates. Observed TCR beta diversity per million T cells fell roughly linearly with age, and a significant reduction was already apparent by age around 36. Because the CMV infection status of the donors was unknown, age-related changes in expanded clonotypes may potentially have been confounded. Since profiling was done on bulk unsorted PBMCs, naive and antigen-experienced compartments could not be conclusively compared.

The donors were some 36 Caucasian individuals from Russia, aged roughly 6 to 100 years, who were systemically healthy. Around 10 milliliters of peripheral blood were collected from each donor into EDTA-treated Vacutainer tubes. Ficoll-Paque density-gradient centrifugation was used to isolate PBMCs, with at least 6.5 million per sample. Total RNA was extracted from PBMCs with Trizol reagent, with at least 5 micrograms obtained per sample. For every donor, flow cytometry on a PBMC aliquot measured the percentage of naive CD45RAhigh/CD27high T cells. To prepare the library, 5' RACE was applied. This sample was sequenced with an Illumina HiSeq 2500. The second PCR ran for about 7 to 11 cycles and used a J-beta primer mix along with a sample-barcoded 5' primer. A unique molecular identifier was introduced onto each TCR beta cDNA molecule by a template-switch 5' adaptor carrying 12 random nucleotides. Each sample yielded at least 3 million CDR3-containing paired-end reads. First-strand cDNA was synthesized from all RNA with the Mint cDNA synthesis kit, primed by a TRBC-specific oligonucleotide. Following uracil-DNA glycosylase treatment, all cDNA underwent a first 18-cycle PCR with the universal primers M1SS and BC2_uni_R. The study's processing was this. Normalization of each sample was performed by random selection of 1 million high-quality reads, each carrying a distinct molecular identifier. Reads sharing molecular identifiers were discarded rather than binned into consensus sequences. MiTCR, set to a Q25 quality threshold and the strictest error-elimination algorithm, was used for CDR3 identification, clonotype clustering and error correction. Lower-bound total TCR beta diversity was estimated with a nonparametric unseen species model using Euler transformation. Starting from the raw public reads, TCRdb applied fastp trimming at Q25, assembled clones with MiXCR and retained in-frame beta chains. Each CDR3 protein appears once, grouped with its most common genes and DNA. The V and J calls follow TCRdb's processing rather than the paper's. The sample includes some 710,000 distinct CDR3 sequences, with approximately 22% observed a single time. Jointly, the top ten make up approximately 20% of the sample.

The germline V gene (reference sequence) specifies DFQATT as CDR1 and SNEGSKA as CDR2. From its cysteine to its phenylalanine, the CDR3 spans 15 amino acids. The only DNA kept is the CDR3, 45 bases in frame from the first base. Deletion took 6 bases off V and 2 bases off J, with a span of 14 bases between the germline ends. The V and J genes are TRBV20-1 and TRBJ2-6, with the D gene uncertain. The TCR was taken from a man between 65 and 85 years old in good health. The sequenced material came from blood. The DNA sequence reads TGCAGTGCCCAATCCGGGCAGCCTGGGGCCAACGTCCTGACTTTC. It translates as CSAQSGQPGANVLTF.